The following is a T cell receptor (beta chain) sequence with its context. What it binds is unknown. Produced via immunoSEQ multiplex PCR; TCRdb's table is partial and in-frame only. This table has 83,000 or so clones, roughly 90% appearing once. These data belong to a study of T cell responses to AZD1222 COVID-19 vaccine. General study results and limits: Among vaccine-associated CD4 TCRs, coverage spanned spike, with dominance at 160-218 and 743-854. Only 5 or 6 individuals given AZD1222 were seropositive at baseline. Regions left unmutated in variants are reportedly the target of nearly half of spike-specific TCRs.

Germline CDR1 and CDR2: MDHEN and SYDVKM. This CDR3 has 15 residues. The germline V and J ends were trimmed by 6 bases and 12 bases, with 26 bases remaining between them. The sequence was collected from an adult in good health. Sequences were derived from peripheral blood, sampled on day 0 of MenACWY control vaccination. V is TRBV28 and J is TRBJ1-1, with D perhaps matching TRBD1 (6 bases). The CDR3 sequence: CASRPRDTGTRRTFF. DNA of the CDR3: TGTGCCAGCAGACCACGGGACACCGGGACTCGCCGTACTTTCTTT.